These 17 T cell receptor beta chains were sequenced from one sample in a study of blood T cell repertoires in COVID-19. The table came from immunoSEQ multiplex PCR; TCRdb's copy has only in-frame clones and leaves some out. Of roughly 200,000 clones listed, roughly 91% are singletons. The sample taken for sequencing was PBMCs or T cells enriched from blood (not recorded which). The receptors come from a woman aged 25 to 39 with acute COVID-19.

The chain carries TRBV13 and TRBJ1-2; no firm D call. The V end lost 5 bases, the J end lost 3 bases, and 13 bases lay between the germline ends. From germline, CDR1 is PRHDT and CDR2 FYEKMQ (reference sequence). The CDR3 runs 14 residues. The CDR3: CASSGPGRDYGYTF. CDR3 coding DNA: TGTGCCAGCAGCGGACCGGGGAGGGACTATGGCTACACCTTC.

The genes are TRBV30 and TRBJ1-5; D is possibly TRBD1 (6 bases). With 0 bases removed from V and 7 bases from J, the gap between germline ends came to 13 bases. CDR3 size: 14 residues. CDR1 and CDR2 from the germline V gene are GTSNPN and SVGIG (reference sequence). CDR3 region: CAWSVGGDAQPQHF. DNA for the CDR3: TGTGCCTGGAGTGTAGGGGGGGATGCACAGCCCCAGCATTTT.

The chain links TRBV5-1 to TRBJ2-1; weak D call: TRBD1 (8 bases). Deletions cut 4 bases from V and 5 bases from J, with 13 bases between. This CDR3 region has 14 residues. Germline-derived CDR1 and CDR2 are SGHRS and YFSETQ. Here the CDR3 reads CASSQGAGDNEQFF. The CDR3 DNA is TGCGCCAGCAGCCAGGGGGCGGGAGACAATGAGCAGTTCTTC.

The V call is TRBV6-2 or TRBV6-3, the J call TRBJ2-2, with TRBD1 as a possible D gene (6 bases). In germline, CDR1 is MNHEY, CDR2 SVGEGT. This CDR3 contains 16 residues. Trimming shortened V by 2 bases and J by 6 bases, and 16 bases separated the two germline ends. CDR3 sequence reads: CASSYASTGRAGELFF. The CDR3 DNA sequence: TGTGCCAGCAGTTACGCCTCAACAGGGCGGGCCGGGGAGCTGTTTTTT.

This clone was seen only once. The chain uses TRBV29-1 and TRBJ1-1; 8 bases fit TRBD1. V lost 3 bases, J lost 1 base, and 7 bases stayed unmatched. The CDR3 runs to 15 residues. The germline V gene encodes CDR1 SQVTM and CDR2 ANQGSEA. In nucleotides, the CDR3 is TGCAGCGTTGAGGGGTCCGGGACAGGGAACACTGAAGCTTTCTTT. Encoded protein: CSVEGSGTGNTEAFF.

Only a few counts were recorded for this clone. This chain uses TRBV20-1 with TRBJ1-2; 8 nucleotides match TRBD1. Per germline, CDR1 DFQATT and CDR2 SNEGSKA (reference sequence). CDR3 size: 11 residues. V lost 6 bases, J lost 14 bases, and 11 bases stayed unmatched. CDR3 in amino acids: CSARTSGQETF. CDR3 DNA: TGCAGTGCAAGGACCTCGGGACAGGAGACCTTC.

This sequence joins TRBV4-3 and TRBJ2-7; the D is unclear. The germline gives CDR1 LGHNA, CDR2 YSLEER. The CDR3 covers 16 residues. V lost 0 bases and J lost 2, with 14 bases in between. The CDR3 nucleotides are TGCGCCAGCAGCCAAGATCTAGGCGGCCACCCCTACGAGCAGTACTTC. This sequence encodes CASSQDLGGHPYEQYF.

The CDR3 region is CASSSDSAADTQYF. As DNA, the CDR3 is TGTGCCAGCAGCTCTGATTCAGCGGCAGATACGCAGTATTTT. The J gene is TRBJ2-3, the V gene TRBV5-5, with D maybe TRBD2 (5 bases). V lost 3 bases and J 4 bases, leaving 12 bases between the germline ends. The CDR3 consists of 14 residues. Looked up from germline, CDR1 is SGHKS and CDR2 is YYEKEE (reference sequence). The whole variable domain, filled in from reference TRBV5-5 and TRBJ2-3, reads DAGVTQSPTHLIKTRGQQVTLRCSPISGHKSVSWYQQVLGQGPQFIFQYYEKEERGRGNFPDRFSARQFPNYSSELNVNALLLGDSALYLCASSSDSAADTQYFGPGTRLTVL.

The CDR3 region is CASSQADSRNEKLFF. CDR3 sequence (DNA): TGCGCCAGCAGCCAAGCGGACAGCCGTAATGAAAAACTGTTTTTT. The chain is built from TRBV4-3 and TRBJ1-4, with a possible D match to TRBD1 (6 bases). The V gene lost 1 base and the J gene lost 4 bases, with 10 bases spanning the gap. Germline values: CDR1 LGHNA, CDR2 YSLEER. This CDR3 region has 15 residues.

The chain is built from TRBV19 and TRBJ1-2; 7 bases match TRBD1. Trimming at V came to 1 base and at J to 5 bases, leaving 7 bases not matched to a gene. Per germline, CDR1 LNHDA and CDR2 SQIVND (reference sequence). This CDR3 is built from 15 residues. CDR3: CASSIGRQGGYGYTF. The CDR3 DNA follows: TGTGCCAGTAGTATAGGGAGACAGGGTGGATATGGCTACACCTTC.

The chain joins TRBV6-6 to TRBJ2-2, with 11 bases identical to TRBD1. Germline CDR1 and CDR2: MNHNY and SVGAGI (reference sequence). V dropped 5 bases and J dropped 5; count of bases not matched to a gene: 13. This CDR3 is 18 amino acids long. CDR3 loop: CASSPQVPGTGGTGELFF. The CDR3 DNA sequence: TGTGCCAGCAGTCCCCAAGTTCCCGGGACAGGGGGTACCGGGGAGCTGTTTTTT.

This sequence joins TRBV24-1 and TRBJ2-1; the match to TRBD2 covers 11 bases. The CDR3 is made up of 15 amino acids. V shed 1 base, J shed 7 bases, and the junction held 2 bases outside the gene matches. The V gene's germline CDR1 is KGHDR and CDR2 SFDVKD. CDR3 region: CATSDFTSGGNEQFF. The CDR3 DNA sequence: TGTGCCACCAGTGATTTTACTAGCGGGGGTAATGAGCAGTTCTTC.

The chain is built from TRBV30 and TRBJ2-7; a possible D gene is TRBD1 (6 bases). This CDR3 comprises 15 residues. Trimming stripped 3 bases from V and 3 bases from J, with 18 bases between. The germline V gene encodes CDR1 GTSNPN and CDR2 SVGIG (reference sequence). The CDR3 region has the DNA TGTGCCTGGAGCCGGACAGAGCTAAACATCTACGAGCAGTACTTC. Protein: CAWSRTELNIYEQYF.

This chain joins TRBV30 and TRBJ2-2, with 10 bases that match TRBD2. This CDR3 is built from 17 residues. V trimming: 2 bases; J trimming: 4 bases; junction bases outside the gene matches: 10. Germline V gives CDR1 GTSNPN, CDR2 SVGIG (reference sequence). CDR3 nucleotides: TGTGCCTGGAGTCCTGCTTTAGCGGGGGGTATCACCGGGGAGCTGTTTTTT. This translates into CAWSPALAGGITGELFF.

V and J are TRBV27 and TRBJ2-3; TRBD2 matches 9 bases. Trimming cost V 10 bases and J 3 bases; bases outside gene matches: 8. This CDR3 is built from 14 residues. The germline gives CDR1 MNHEY, CDR2 SMNVEV (reference sequence). The CDR3 is CATSLAGTTDTQYF. As DNA, the CDR3 is TGTGCCACATCTCTAGCGGGGACAACAGATACGCAGTATTTT.

V usage is TRBV7-9 and J usage is TRBJ2-3; D may be TRBD2 (6 bases). The CDR3 totals 15 residues. Trimming left V 1 base short and J 0 bases short, with 8 bases between. Germline CDR1 reads SEHNR; CDR2 reads FQNEAQ (reference sequence). The CDR3 nucleotides read TGTGCCAGCAGCTTAGTCGGGAGCAGCACAGATACGCAGTATTTT. This codes for CASSLVGSSTDTQYF.

This clone has just a few counts. The chain employs TRBV5-5 and TRBJ2-7; D gene ambiguous. CDR1 SGHKS and CDR2 YYEKEE come from the germline V gene (reference sequence). The CDR3 sequence is 13 residues long. The V end was cut by 4 bases, the J end by 5 bases, with 13 bases between. In DNA, the CDR3 is TGTGCCAGCAGCCTGGTTCCCTCGGACGAGCAGTACTTC. It codes for CASSLVPSDEQYF. The whole variable domain, remainder taken from reference TRBV5-5 and TRBJ2-7, is DAGVTQSPTHLIKTRGQQVTLRCSPISGHKSVSWYQQVLGQGPQFIFQYYEKEERGRGNFPDRFSARQFPNYSSELNVNALLLGDSALYLCASSLVPSDEQYFGPGTRLTVT.